Given below is one T cell receptor (beta chain) in context. TCRdb keeps only in-frame clones here, not all; method: immunoSEQ multiplex PCR. The sample lists about 260,000 clones, 87% occurring once. This sample was included in a study of blood T cell repertoires in COVID-19. Looking at the study overall: Sample material is recorded as cDNA or gDNA derived from T cells, B-cell-depleted T cells, or PBMCs.

From germline, CDR1 is GTSNPN and CDR2 SVGIG (reference sequence). CDR3 length: 14 amino acids. V shed 1 base, J shed 2 bases, and the junction held 4 bases outside the gene matches. This sequence was found in a woman aged 40 to 55 who had recovered from COVID-19. Material: peripheral blood. The V call is TRBV30, the J call TRBJ1-1; 7 bases are a match to TRBD1. The chain's CDR3 is CAWSGRGPNTEAFF. The CDR3, as DNA: TGTGCCTGGAGTGGGAGGGGGCCCAACACTGAAGCTTTCTTT.